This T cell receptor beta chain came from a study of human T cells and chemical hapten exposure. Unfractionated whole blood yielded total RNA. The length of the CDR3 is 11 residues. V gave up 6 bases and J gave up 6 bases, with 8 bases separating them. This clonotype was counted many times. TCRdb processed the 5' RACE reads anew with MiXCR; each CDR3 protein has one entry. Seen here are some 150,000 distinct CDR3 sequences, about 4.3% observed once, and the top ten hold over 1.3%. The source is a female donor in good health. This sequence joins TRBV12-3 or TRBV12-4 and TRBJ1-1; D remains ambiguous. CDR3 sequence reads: CASRLTSEAFF. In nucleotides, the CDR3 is TGTGCCAGCAGGCTCACCTCTGAAGCTTTCTTT.